This TCR beta chain originates from a study of cytotoxic CD8 clonotypes in ibrutinib-treated CLL. The table came from immunoSEQ multiplex PCR; TCRdb's copy has only in-frame clones and leaves some out. The sample has 100,000 to 150,000 clones; 70% to 90% are singletons. This CDR3 spans 13 amino acids. Trimming at V came to 9 bases and at J to 5 bases, leaving 8 bases not matched to a gene. Looked up from germline, CDR1 is MDHEN and CDR2 is SYDVKM. The input for sequencing was PBMCs, taken after 24 months of ibrutinib treatment. This chain joins TRBV28 and TRBJ2-7; the match to TRBD1 covers 9 bases. This receptor was identified in a human donor with chronic lymphocytic leukemia. In DNA, the CDR3 is TGTGCCAGTTGGGGGGACAGGGCCCACGAGCAGTACTTC. Its protein product is CASWGDRAHEQYF.